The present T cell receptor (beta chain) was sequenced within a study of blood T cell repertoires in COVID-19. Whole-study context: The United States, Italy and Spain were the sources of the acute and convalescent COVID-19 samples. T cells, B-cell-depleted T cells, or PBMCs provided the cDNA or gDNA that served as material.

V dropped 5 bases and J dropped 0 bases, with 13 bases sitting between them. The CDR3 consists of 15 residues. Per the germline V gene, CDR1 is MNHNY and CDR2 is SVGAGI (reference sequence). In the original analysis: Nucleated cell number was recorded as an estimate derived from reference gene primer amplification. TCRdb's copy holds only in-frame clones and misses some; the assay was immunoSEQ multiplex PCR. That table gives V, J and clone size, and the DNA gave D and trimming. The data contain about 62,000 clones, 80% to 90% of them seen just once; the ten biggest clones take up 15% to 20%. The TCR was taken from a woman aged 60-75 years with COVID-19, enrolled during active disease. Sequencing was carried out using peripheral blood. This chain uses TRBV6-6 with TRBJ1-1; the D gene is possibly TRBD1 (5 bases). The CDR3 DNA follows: TGTGCCAGCAGTCCGGACCAGGGCCTGAACACTGAAGCTTTCTTT. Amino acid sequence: CASSPDQGLNTEAFF.